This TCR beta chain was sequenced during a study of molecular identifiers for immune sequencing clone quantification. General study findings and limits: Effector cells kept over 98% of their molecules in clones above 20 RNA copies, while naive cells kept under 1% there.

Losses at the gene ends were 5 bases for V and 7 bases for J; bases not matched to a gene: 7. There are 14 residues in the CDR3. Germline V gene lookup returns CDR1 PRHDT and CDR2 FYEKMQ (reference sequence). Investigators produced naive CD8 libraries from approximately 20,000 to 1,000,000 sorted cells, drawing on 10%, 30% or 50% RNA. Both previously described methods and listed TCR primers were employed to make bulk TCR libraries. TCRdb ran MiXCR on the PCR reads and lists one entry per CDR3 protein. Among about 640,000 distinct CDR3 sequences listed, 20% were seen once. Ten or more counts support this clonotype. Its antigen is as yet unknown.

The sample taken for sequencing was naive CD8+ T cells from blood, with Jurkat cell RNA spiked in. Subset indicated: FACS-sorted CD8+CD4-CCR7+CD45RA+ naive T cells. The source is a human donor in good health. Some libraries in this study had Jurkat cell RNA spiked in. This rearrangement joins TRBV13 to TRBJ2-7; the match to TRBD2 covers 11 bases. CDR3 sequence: CASSVTSGVGEQYF. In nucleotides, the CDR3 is TGTGCCAGCAGCGTGACTAGCGGGGTCGGGGAGCAGTACTTC.